This TCR beta chain is drawn from a study of T cells in Graves' hyperthyroidism and ophthalmopathy (dated by TCRdb to the late 2010s). Regarding the study in general: Peripheral blood was sampled at the time of initial diagnosis, prior to any treatment. A discovery cohort of about a hundred patients, approximately 45 with Graves' ophthalmopathy and approximately 57 with stable Graves' hyperthyroidism, was used to find distinguishing TCR V-J signatures. Prospective prediction of ophthalmopathy was tested in an independent validation cohort of 18 to 20 hyperthyroidism patients and 17 patients who later progressed to ophthalmopathy. For training and testing, the 100 or so patients in the discovery cohort were randomly divided in a 7:3 ratio. The paper describes TCR Vbeta CDR3 sequencing of fewer than 150 peripheral blood samples, made up of 43 ophthalmopathy patients, 70 to 75 hyperthyroidism patients and some 17 progressor patients. In addition, the study compared T-cell repertoires in thyroid tissue and in blood from over 5 Graves' hyperthyroidism patients. Once sampling was done, hyperthyroidism patients were given methimazole at a starting dose of 30 mg daily, whereas ophthalmopathy patients were given high-dose intravenous methylprednisolone.

V was cut back by 0 bases and J by 3 bases, leaving a gap of 9 bases between them. Counted from cysteine to phenylalanine, this CDR3 has 13 amino acids. Kept here is only the CDR3 DNA, which spans 39 bases and is read in frame from base 1. Sequences DFQATT (CDR1) and SNEGSKA (CDR2) are obtained from the germline V gene (reference sequence). In its sample, this clonotype was seen many times. Its target antigen remains unknown. Base-call qualities are not available, and no considerably larger clone is one nucleotide away. Amplification of TCR beta CDR3 regions was carried out from RNA transcripts. The first round of RT-PCR for the TCR CDR3 was performed with the HTBI primer set and the Qiagen OneStep RT-PCR kit. The libraries were constructed in a second round of multiplex PCR and then size-selected and purified. Paired-end sequencing of the libraries was performed with 100 bp reads on an Illumina HiSeq2000. The source study handled its data this way. Raw data were processed with SOAPnuke, discarding reads with adapters, uncalled bases, mean Phred below 15, or no exact constant-primer or identifier match. COPE v1.2.5 was used to merge high-quality paired reads, and clonotypes were defined as unique nucleotide sequences. MiTCR v1.1 was used to align clonotypes to the IMGT TRBV, TRBD and TRBJ reference segments. Only V-J combinations with frequency above 0.0001, covering 99% to 99.2% of repertoires, were analysed. The TCS score was defined as the ratio of F50 (clonal expansion) to E x V (chaos), calculated using BLOSUM62-based TCRdist between CDR3 peptides within each V-J. Welch's t-statistics and random forest reduced 514 V-J features to 13, which were used in a naive Bayes classifier (R e1071). TCRdb handled the public reads itself, with Q25 trimming in fastp and clone calling in MiXCR, and kept productive beta chains. One record per CDR3 amino acid sequence lists the most common genes and DNA. V and J calls and clone size were set by TCRdb, not the authors. A total of hundreds of thousands of distinct CDR3 sequences appear in this sample, about 14% of them only once. Clones ranked in the top ten supply around an eighth of the sample.

Moderately to severely active disease, a Clinical Activity Score of at least 3, a NOSPECS grade of at least 4, and a duration under 3 months were present in ophthalmopathy patients. Exclusion was applied to patients with uncontrolled infections, other autoimmune diseases, pregnancy or lactation. Diagnoses relied on clinical symptoms, serum thyroxine and TRAb, thyroid ultrasound and orbital computed tomography. Ficoll-Paque density gradient centrifugation was used to isolate PBMCs from around 10 ml of fresh peripheral blood. Total RNA was extracted using Trizol reagent, and RNA quality was assessed on an Agilent 2100 Bioanalyzer. General findings and caveats noted by the study authors: A model built on a 13 V-J signature distinguished ophthalmopathy from stable hyperthyroidism, reaching around 88% sensitivity and about 81% specificity in cross-validation and 80%/75% in testing. In validation, the model predicted progression to ophthalmopathy a median of about 6 months before onset, with about 70% sensitivity and about 72% specificity. Most expanded thyroid clonotypes (frequency above 0.001) were also detected in blood, a finding suggesting that blood repertoires may reflect thyroid immune responses. No statistical method was used to set the sample size in advance, and investigators knew the group allocation.

The chain uses TRBV20-1 and TRBJ2-7; the D gene is unclear. Material for sequencing was blood. The TCR originated in a woman aged 50 to 60 with Graves' ophthalmopathy. The CDR3 region has the sequence CSARDSAVYEQYF. The nucleotides are TGCAGTGCTAGAGATTCTGCGGTCTACGAGCAGTACTTC.